Listed here are 2 T cell receptor beta chains from one sample, sequenced in a study of a mutant IDH1 vaccine in newly diagnosed glioma. The antigens of these receptors remain unknown. Time point reported: week 11, during vaccination. Vaccination comprised doses that each held 300 ug of mutant IDH1 20-mer peptide, plus topical imiquimod. Libraries were prepared by immunoSEQ multiplex PCR; TCRdb keeps only in-frame clonotypes and omits some of them. Here the sample spans about 21,000 clones, around nine tenths being singletons. This specimen consisted of PBMCs, obtained from a glioma patient whose treatment included an IDH1 peptide vaccine. The source is a woman aged 40-49 years with glioma.

CDR3 protein: CASTAAEKLFF. The CDR3 nucleotides are TGCGCCAGCACGGCAGCTGAAAAACTGTTTTTT. The chain has TRBV10-2 and TRBJ1-4; the D is unclear. The CDR3 length is 11 residues. The germline V gene has CDR1 WSHSY and CDR2 SAAADI. The V and J ends lost 7 bases and 7 bases respectively, with 7 bases between them.

This clone has only one observation. V usage is TRBV7-6 and J usage is TRBJ1-5, with TRBD1 matching over 8 bases. CDR3 length: 14 amino acids. Germline loops: CDR1 SGHVS, CDR2 FNYEAQ. The V segment lost 1 base and the J segment 8 bases; nucleotides outside the gene matches: 4. The CDR3 reads CASSLGTGTEPQHF. In DNA form, the CDR3 reads TGTGCCAGCAGCTTAGGGACAGGGACGGAGCCCCAGCATTTT. The whole variable domain, filled in from reference TRBV7-6 and TRBJ1-5, reads GAGVSQSPRYKVTKRGQDVALRCDPISGHVSLYWYRQALGQGPEFLTYFNYEAQQDKSGLPNDRFSAERPEGSISTLTIQRTEQRDSAMYRCASSLGTGTEPQHFGDGTRLSIL.